This TCR beta chain was retrieved from a study of control samples from healthy donors and cancer patients (TCRdb year 2020). At the junction V is shortened by 5 bases and J by 0 bases, with 8 bases in between. For CDR1 and CDR2, the germline V gene lists SQVTM and ANQGSEA. From its cysteine to its phenylalanine, the CDR3 spans 13 amino acids. The DNA shown is the 39-base CDR3, in frame from base 1. Library creation used the immunoSEQ multiplex PCR assay. Entries here come from immuneACCESS through TCRdb and include only in-frame sequences with V and J called. Some clones fail to appear in such tables; in the studies checked, an unresolved V gene covers under half of the shortfall, and the cause of the remainder is unknown. A total of some 18,000 clones appear in this sample, 80% to 90% of them only once. The ten biggest clones cover around 28% of the sample. To note about this clone: This clone's antigen is unknown. The sample holds no much larger clone one base away, and base qualities are not on file.

Source material: PBMCs. The source is a woman in her seventies with lung cancer. This receptor chain uses TRBV29-1 and TRBJ1-3; the D gene is not confidently resolved. The CDR3 region: CSVHPGSGNTIYF. The DNA sequence follows: TGCAGCGTTCACCCAGGCTCTGGAAACACCATATATTTT.